These 20 T cell receptor beta chains originate from one sample sequenced in a study of cytomegalovirus exposure and HLA in healthy donors. Some clones are missing from TCRdb's copy, which holds only in-frame ones; the method was immunoSEQ multiplex PCR. Of over 120,000 clones in the sample, roughly 87% were seen once. The sequenced sample was PBMCs. The receptors here all came from a man in his late teens or twenties in good health and CMV-seropositive.

This chain links TRBV14 with TRBJ1-2, with D tentatively TRBD1 (5 bases). The germline CDR1 and CDR2 sequences are SGHDN and FVKESK. This CDR3 has 14 residues. Trimming pared 1 base from V and 8 bases from J, leaving 14 bases between. CDR3 nucleotides: TGTGCCAGCAGCCAAGTGGGGGGGATTAGCGGCTACACCTTC. Its translation is CASSQVGGISGYTF.

This chain connects TRBV7-9 to TRBJ1-1, with a weak D call TRBD1 (6 bases). The CDR3 has 11 amino acids. V lost 7 bases, J lost 8 bases, and 11 bases lay in between. From germline, CDR1 is SEHNR and CDR2 FQNEAQ (reference sequence). CDR3 in amino acids: CASKGGVEAFF. Here the CDR3 DNA reads TGTGCCAGCAAGGGGGGGGTCGAAGCTTTCTTT.

The chain combines TRBV7-6 with TRBJ2-1; possible D gene TRBD2, 6 bases. V was shortened by 2 bases and J by 4 bases, with 15 bases between the two germline ends. The length of the CDR3 is 16 residues. Germline CDR1 is SGHVS and CDR2 is FNYEAQ. CDR3 protein: CASSLLVSGPYNEQFF. The CDR3, as DNA: TGTGCCAGCAGCTTATTGGTTAGCGGTCCTTACAATGAGCAGTTCTTC.

In DNA, the CDR3 is TGTGCCAGCCCTCCCTCGCCCGGGACAGAAGAGACCCAGTACTTC. The encoded protein is CASPPSPGTEETQYF. V and J are TRBV28 and TRBJ2-5, with 7 positions matching TRBD1. J lost 3 bases, V lost 8 bases, and 12 bases had no gene match. The CDR3 covers 15 residues. Germline V gene sequence: CDR1 MDHEN, CDR2 SYDVKM.

The chain employs TRBV15 and TRBJ2-2, with 13 nucleotides matching TRBD2. Germline V lookup: CDR1 LNHNV, CDR2 YYDKDF (reference sequence). This CDR3 is built from 15 residues. Unmatched junction bases numbered 4, after V lost 8 bases and J lost 4 bases. CDR3 nucleotide sequence: TGTGCCACCCGACTAGCGGGAGGTACCACCGGGGAGCTGTTTTTT. Encoded protein: CATRLAGGTTGELFF.

The chain carries TRBV27 and TRBJ1-5; 8 bases match TRBD1. The germline V gene has CDR1 MNHEY and CDR2 SMNVEV (reference sequence). Unmatched junction bases numbered 14, after V lost 7 bases and J lost 6 bases. The CDR3 spans 16 residues. In DNA, the CDR3 is TGTGCCAGCACCTTAACCGGACAGGGAATTTCTCAGCCCCAGCATTTT. Encoded protein: CASTLTGQGISQPQHF.

CDR3 sequence reads: CAWDRQAPKAFF. The DNA for the CDR3 is TGTGCCTGGGACAGGCAGGCCCCTAAAGCTTTCTTT. The rearrangement links TRBV30 to TRBJ1-1; D is possibly TRBD1 (6 bases). Trimming shortened V by 5 bases and J by 9 bases, and 16 bases separated the two germline ends. The CDR3 is 12 amino acids. The germline CDR1 and CDR2 sequences are GTSNPN and SVGIG (reference sequence).

The chain links TRBV5-1 to TRBJ2-5, with D possibly being TRBD2 (7 bases). This CDR3 comprises 14 residues. The V and J ends lost 8 bases and 4 bases respectively, with 18 bases between them. Looked up from germline, CDR1 is SGHRS and CDR2 is YFSETQ. The CDR3 coding sequence is TGCGCCAGTACCGAGGGGGGGCTGAGAGAGACCCAGTACTTC. Protein: CASTEGGLRETQYF.

This clone came up many times. The V and J genes are TRBV6-4 and TRBJ2-3, with TRBD2 matching 12 bases. Germline V gene sequence: CDR1 MRHNA, CDR2 SNTAGT. This CDR3 is built from 15 residues. Trimming took 3 bases from V and 3 from J; bases not matched to a gene: 1. In DNA form, the CDR3 reads TGTGCCAGCAGTGAGACTAGCGGGAGAACAGATACGCAGTATTTT. Protein product: CASSETSGRTDTQYF.

This chain connects TRBV11-1 to TRBJ2-1, with D perhaps TRBD1 (5 bases). There are 16 residues in the CDR3. Germline lookup yields CDR1 SGHAT and CDR2 FQDESV (reference sequence). The V end was cut by 5 bases, the J end by 3 bases, with 17 bases between. CDR3 amino acids: CASSPRGQVFYNEQFF. DNA for the CDR3: TGTGCCAGCAGCCCCCGCGGACAAGTCTTCTACAATGAGCAGTTCTTC.

The rearrangement uses TRBV19 and TRBJ2-7; maybe TRBD2 (6 bases). V was pared by 4 bases and J by 0 bases, with 16 bases between. The CDR3 spans 16 residues. Germline V gene sequence: CDR1 LNHDA, CDR2 SQIVND (reference sequence). CDR3 sequence (DNA): TGTGCCAGTAGTAGGATGGCGGGGCCTTACTCCTACGAGCAGTACTTC. Its translation is CASSRMAGPYSYEQYF. The full variable domain, in which reference TRBV19 and TRBJ2-7 provide the parts outside the CDR3, is DGGITQSPKYLFRKEGQNVTLSCEQNLNHDAMYWYRQDPGQGLRLIYYSQIVNDFQKGDIAEGYSVSREKKESFPLTVTSAQKNPTAFYLCASSRMAGPYSYEQYFGPGTRLTVT.

The chain couples TRBV12-5 to TRBJ1-2; D not certain. V was pared by 0 bases and J by 4 bases, with 15 bases between. CDR1 is LGHNT, CDR2 FRNRAP, per germline. The CDR3 contains 16 residues. The CDR3 DNA reads as TGTGCTAGTGGTTTGGTACTATTTGAGGGATCCTATGGCTACACCTTC. Translating it yields CASGLVLFEGSYGYTF.

The chain carries TRBV4-1 and TRBJ2-7; TRBD1 matches at 7 bases. Looked up from germline, CDR1 is MGHRA and CDR2 is YSYEKL. The CDR3 is 14 amino acids. V trimming: 1 base; J trimming: 4 bases; junction bases outside the gene matches: 4. CDR3 residues: CASSQGDSRYEQYF. The CDR3, as DNA: TGCGCCAGCAGCCAAGGGGACAGCCGATACGAGCAGTACTTC.

V is TRBV5-1 and J is TRBJ2-1, with D possibly TRBD2 on 6 matching bases. The germline V gene encodes CDR1 SGHRS and CDR2 YFSETQ. There are 15 residues in the CDR3. Trimming stripped 2 bases from V and 7 bases from J, with 16 bases between. This CDR3 reads CASSFSGTAKNEQFF. As DNA, the CDR3 is TGCGCCAGCAGCTTCTCCGGGACTGCGAAAAATGAGCAGTTCTTC.

The chain has TRBV5-5 and TRBJ1-2; TRBD1 is a possible D gene (6 bases). The CDR3 runs 13 residues. V shed 3 bases and J shed 5 bases, with 11 bases lying between them. Germline values: CDR1 SGHKS, CDR2 YYEKEE (reference sequence). The CDR3 sequence is CASSSRQVYGYTF. The CDR3 DNA reads as TGTGCCAGCAGCTCACGACAGGTTTATGGCTACACCTTC.

The genes are TRBV11-2 and TRBJ2-1, with 7 nucleotides matching TRBD1. The V and J ends lost 5 bases and 4 bases, in that order; junction bases with no gene match: 5. Germline CDR1 and CDR2: SGHAT and FQNNGV. This CDR3 comprises 14 residues. CDR3 nucleotides: TGTGCCAGCAGCCCACAGGGGCCTTACAATGAGCAGTTCTTC. It is translated as CASSPQGPYNEQFF.

The rearrangement joins TRBV6-5 to TRBJ2-2; possible D gene TRBD2, 5 bases. The CDR3 runs 13 residues. The germline V gene has CDR1 MNHEY and CDR2 SVGAGI. V was pared by 7 bases and J by 7 bases, with 13 bases between. The CDR3 sequence is CASIDFGSGELFF. The CDR3, as DNA: TGTGCCAGCATTGACTTTGGGAGCGGGGAGCTGTTTTTT.

The chain is built from TRBV28 and TRBJ2-5; D might be TRBD2 (6 bases). This CDR3 is 15 amino acids long. Germline V gives CDR1 MDHEN, CDR2 SYDVKM. V was clipped by 3 bases and J by 5 bases, with 16 bases between them. CDR3 loop: CASSFLRGKPETQYF. CDR3 coding DNA: TGTGCCAGCAGTTTTTTGCGGGGTAAGCCGGAGACCCAGTACTTC.

This chain links TRBV27 with TRBJ2-2; D remains ambiguous. V was cut by 3 bases and J by 6 bases, with 11 bases left in between. The CDR3 contains 14 residues. Germline-derived CDR1 and CDR2 are MNHEY and SMNVEV (reference sequence). The CDR3 is CASSFRVLPGELFF. The DNA of the CDR3 is TGTGCCAGCAGTTTCCGGGTCCTCCCCGGGGAGCTGTTTTTT.

This chain links TRBV6-5 with TRBJ2-3; D not certain. The CDR3 runs to 13 residues. Trimming took off 0 bases at V and 5 bases at J, with 6 bases between the two ends. From germline, CDR1 is MNHEY and CDR2 SVGAGI. The CDR3: CASSYSNGDTQYF. CDR3 DNA sequence: TGTGCCAGCAGTTACTCGAACGGAGATACGCAGTATTTT.